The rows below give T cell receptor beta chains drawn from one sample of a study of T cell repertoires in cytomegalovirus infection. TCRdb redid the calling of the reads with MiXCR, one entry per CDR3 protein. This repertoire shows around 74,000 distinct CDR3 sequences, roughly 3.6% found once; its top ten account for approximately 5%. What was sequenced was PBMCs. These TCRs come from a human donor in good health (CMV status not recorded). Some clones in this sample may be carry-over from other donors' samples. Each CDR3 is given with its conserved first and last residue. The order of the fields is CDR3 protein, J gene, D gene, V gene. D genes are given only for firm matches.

CDR3aa: CASSQGFTYEQYF
j_gene: TRBJ2-7
d_gene: .
v_gene: TRBV6-6

CDR3aa: CASSPQRGIDNEQFF
j_gene: TRBJ2-1
d_gene: TRBD2
v_gene: TRBV7-2

CDR3aa: CATQDILNTEAFF
j_gene: TRBJ1-1
d_gene: .
v_gene: TRBV10-3

CDR3aa: CASTTPPGQGGQPQHF
j_gene: TRBJ1-5
d_gene: .
v_gene: TRBV19

CDR3aa: CASSQDRGGYTQYF
j_gene: TRBJ2-3
d_gene: .
v_gene: TRBV4-3

CDR3aa: CASSLEIGDEQFF
j_gene: TRBJ2-1
d_gene: .
v_gene: TRBV5-1

CDR3aa: CASSYSQGYQPQHF
j_gene: TRBJ1-5
d_gene: .
v_gene: TRBV6-5

CDR3aa: CASSLARYNEQFF
j_gene: TRBJ2-1
d_gene: .
v_gene: TRBV7-6

CDR3aa: CASSLLAGGIDTQYF
j_gene: TRBJ2-3
d_gene: TRBD2
v_gene: TRBV7-2

CDR3aa: CASSHGQGSGTEAFF
j_gene: TRBJ1-1
d_gene: TRBD1
v_gene: TRBV18

CDR3aa: CASNSGQGSSEAFF
j_gene: TRBJ1-1
d_gene: TRBD1
v_gene: TRBV6-2/TRBV6-3

CDR3aa: CATSDLGTGTGGKDTQYF
j_gene: TRBJ2-3
d_gene: TRBD1
v_gene: TRBV24-1

CDR3aa: CASSQDLQINYGYTF
j_gene: TRBJ1-2
d_gene: .
v_gene: TRBV3-1

CDR3aa: CASSLGGGLQETQYF
j_gene: TRBJ2-5
d_gene: TRBD2
v_gene: TRBV4-3

CDR3aa: CSAPDPGQELYEQYF
j_gene: TRBJ2-7
d_gene: TRBD1
v_gene: TRBV20-1

CDR3aa: CSATVPGYQPQHF
j_gene: TRBJ1-5
d_gene: .
v_gene: TRBV20-1

CDR3aa: CASSPEWADTQYF
j_gene: TRBJ2-3
d_gene: .
v_gene: TRBV5-4

CDR3aa: CASRSFWGTNEKLFF
j_gene: TRBJ1-4
d_gene: .
v_gene: TRBV12-3/TRBV12-4

CDR3aa: CASSLTPGAYEQYF
j_gene: TRBJ2-7
d_gene: .
v_gene: TRBV7-3

CDR3aa: CASSQTGTGFFVYGYTF
j_gene: TRBJ1-2
d_gene: TRBD1
v_gene: TRBV5-6

CDR3aa: CASSLAGQGNTGELFF
j_gene: TRBJ2-2
d_gene: TRBD1
v_gene: TRBV5-1

CDR3aa: CASSQPGQGNNEQFF
j_gene: TRBJ2-1
d_gene: TRBD1
v_gene: TRBV7-3

CDR3aa: CASSYGTPQETQYF
j_gene: TRBJ2-5
d_gene: .
v_gene: TRBV19

CDR3aa: CASSIGGRYTEAFF
j_gene: TRBJ1-1
d_gene: .
v_gene: TRBV19

CDR3aa: CASEKYRGDTQYF
j_gene: TRBJ2-3
d_gene: .
v_gene: TRBV7-6

CDR3aa: CASSWGEQGNFRYTF
j_gene: TRBJ1-2
d_gene: TRBD1
v_gene: TRBV7-9

CDR3aa: CASSYSRGTSAEAFF
j_gene: TRBJ1-1
d_gene: .
v_gene: TRBV6-5

CDR3aa: CASSTAGGGSSYEQYF
j_gene: TRBJ2-7
d_gene: TRBD2
v_gene: TRBV7-9

CDR3aa: CASTFDPGTENNYGYTF
j_gene: TRBJ1-2
d_gene: TRBD1
v_gene: TRBV23-1

CDR3aa: CASSYRGLANTEAFF
j_gene: TRBJ1-1
d_gene: TRBD1
v_gene: TRBV11-2

CDR3aa: CASSGSVNQPQHF
j_gene: TRBJ1-5
d_gene: .
v_gene: TRBV7-2

CDR3aa: CASSIAAVAVGQPQHF
j_gene: TRBJ1-5
d_gene: .
v_gene: TRBV19

CDR3aa: CASSPSGGQTNYGYTF
j_gene: TRBJ1-2
d_gene: .
v_gene: TRBV7-2

CDR3aa: CAWSVGASTTDTQYF
j_gene: TRBJ2-3
d_gene: .
v_gene: TRBV30

CDR3aa: CASSEGQGNSPLHF
j_gene: TRBJ1-6
d_gene: TRBD1
v_gene: TRBV7-9

CDR3aa: CASSLAKSSEPNTEAFF
j_gene: TRBJ1-1
d_gene: .
v_gene: TRBV5-1

CDR3aa: CASSGQGINYGYTF
j_gene: TRBJ1-2
d_gene: TRBD1
v_gene: TRBV6-4

CDR3aa: CASSPSRGQPQHF
j_gene: TRBJ1-5
d_gene: .
v_gene: TRBV7-8

CDR3aa: CASSLTDNQPQHF
j_gene: TRBJ1-5
d_gene: .
v_gene: TRBV11-2

CDR3aa: CASSLAGSGYEQYF
j_gene: TRBJ2-7
d_gene: .
v_gene: TRBV7-2

CDR3aa: CAWSVLGGTQPQHF
j_gene: TRBJ1-5
d_gene: .
v_gene: TRBV30

CDR3aa: CASSLTGTGTYEQYF
j_gene: TRBJ2-7
d_gene: TRBD1
v_gene: TRBV7-2

CDR3aa: CASSLWTPETQYF
j_gene: TRBJ2-5
d_gene: .
v_gene: TRBV28

CDR3aa: CASQDTGTGGYGYTF
j_gene: TRBJ1-2
d_gene: TRBD1
v_gene: TRBV6-6

CDR3aa: CASSVGTGRSNYGYTF
j_gene: TRBJ1-2
d_gene: TRBD1
v_gene: TRBV2

CDR3aa: CASSENSWANGYTF
j_gene: TRBJ1-2
d_gene: .
v_gene: TRBV2

CDR3aa: CASSPLELSSTDTQYF
j_gene: TRBJ2-3
d_gene: .
v_gene: TRBV18

CDR3aa: CASSFGGDYGYTF
j_gene: TRBJ1-2
d_gene: .
v_gene: TRBV7-8

CDR3aa: CASSLGAGFTEAFF
j_gene: TRBJ1-1
d_gene: .
v_gene: TRBV13

CDR3aa: CASRIQGSGANVLTF
j_gene: TRBJ2-6
d_gene: TRBD1
v_gene: TRBV7-3

CDR3aa: CASRQGRSYNEQFF
j_gene: TRBJ2-1
d_gene: .
v_gene: TRBV12-3/TRBV12-4

CDR3aa: CSANLDRPAYEQYF
j_gene: TRBJ2-7
d_gene: TRBD1
v_gene: TRBV20-1

CDR3aa: CASSMSGSTDTQYF
j_gene: TRBJ2-3
d_gene: .
v_gene: TRBV19

CDR3aa: CASSPTETPGTGIEYAEAFF
j_gene: TRBJ1-1
d_gene: TRBD1
v_gene: TRBV6-6